The TCR beta chain under discussion was sequenced for a study of blood T cells in healthy people across ages. Study-level background: The template switching approach captured approximately one barcoded beta molecule for every two T cells.

A sample-barcoded 5' primer and a J-beta primer mix were used in a second PCR of roughly 6 to 11 cycles. TCRdb independently ran MiXCR on the 5' RACE reads; one entry per CDR3 protein. Of more than 900,000 distinct CDR3 sequences listed, approximately 25% were seen once; the top ten hold around 0.75%. J was trimmed by 2 bases and V by 3 bases; bases with no gene match: 9. Germline lookup yields CDR1 LGHNA and CDR2 YSLEER. There are 17 residues in the CDR3. This clonotype turned up a few times. A further study also used this sample, focusing on T cells of mothers and their children.

The chain links TRBV4-3 to TRBJ2-1; 8 bases match TRBD2. Source material: blood. The TCR sequence derives from a girl aged 2 to 9 in good health. This CDR3 is CASSHLTSGGPYNEQFF. CDR3 coding DNA: TGCGCCAGCAGCCACCTCACCAGCGGGGGTCCCTACAATGAGCAGTTCTTC.